This T cell receptor beta chain was documented in a study of CD8+CD57+ T cells in acquired aplastic anemia (dated by TCRdb to the late 2010s). As for the study more broadly: On average, sorted CD4+ and CD8+ cells yielded around 3.5 ug of extracted DNA, with a range of roughly 0.18 to 30 ug. Mean read counts for healthy donor samples were approximately 10 million for CD4+ cells and around 11 million for CD8+ cells. The study at large found these results: CD8+ Simpson's diversity did not differ significantly between patients and healthy controls (P=0.060). Roughly 30 CD8+ CDR3 sequences were shared between patients and controls but appeared highly expressed in patients and within their immunodominant clones.

In the study, sorted CD4+ and CD8+ blood T cells from patients with severe aplastic anemia and from healthy subjects underwent deep sequencing of TCR repertoires. Ficoll-Paque density gradient centrifugation was used to isolate peripheral blood mononuclear cells. Before DNA was extracted, CD4+ and CD8+ T cells were sorted using either FACS or magnetic beads. Profiling of TCR beta VDJ combinations and CDR3 sequences used genomic DNA as the template. An Illumina HiSeq 2000 was the platform used for TCR repertoire sequencing. As for the original processing: TRBV/TRBJ rearrangement plots, CDR3 size and DJ length profiles, and Simpson's diversity index were used to assess repertoires. Whichever DNA sequence was most abundant in the deep sequencing data was defined as the immunodominant clone. CDR3 amino acid sequences were screened for sharing across subjects and compared with published repertoires and the VDJdb database. Starting from the raw public reads, TCRdb applied fastp trimming at Q25, assembled clones with MiXCR and retained in-frame beta chains. Entries are consolidated by CDR3 protein sequence, retaining the most common genes and DNA. TCRdb assigned the V and J calls; the authors' analysis was not used. For this sample there are about 180,000 distinct CDR3 sequences; 35% to 50% appear just once. The ten largest clones take up under 3.5% of the sample.

This clonotype was observed at least ten times. This receptor's antigen is unknown. No per-base quality is available; no much larger clone lies one base away. Sequencing was performed on sorted CD4+, CD8+, or CD8+CD57+ T cells (not recorded which) from PBMCs. The sequence derives from a human donor in good health.

The CDR3 sequence is CASSFDERDTQYF. The DNA is as follows: TGTGCCAGCAGTTTCGATGAGAGGGATACGCAGTATTTT. Rearrangement joined TRBV12-3 or TRBV12-4 to TRBJ2-3, with the D gene too uncertain to name. The CDR3 holds 13 amino acids from the cysteine to the phenylalanine. CDR3 DNA only is kept here, 39 bases in frame from base 1. Trimming takes 3 bases from V and 6 bases from J, and the germline ends sit 10 bases apart.